Listed below are T cell receptor beta chains from one sample, sequenced in a study of blood T cell repertoires in COVID-19. Using immunoSEQ multiplex PCR, the repertoire was profiled, and TCRdb retains in-frame clones only, with some absent. The data show about 170,000 clones, under 85% seen once. Material for sequencing was PBMCs or T cells enriched from blood (not recorded which). Receptors were obtained from a man over 45 who had recovered from COVID-19. Both conserved end residues are part of each CDR3. D genes are given only for firm matches. A clone size is listed for some rows: how often the clone was seen (once, few, many), or a class if it is expanded.

11,TRBJ1-1,TRBV28,-,-,TGTGCCAGCAGTTTATCGACTGAAGCTTTCTTT,CASSLSTEAFF
14,TRBJ1-2,TRBV28,-,-,TGTGCCAGCAGTTACCAGGGTGGGCGCTATGGCTACACCTTC,CASSYQGGRYGYTF
14,TRBJ1-1,TRBV5-6,-,-,TGTGCCAGCAGCTTGGGTCCGGTGAACACTGAAGCTTTCTTT,CASSLGPVNTEAFF
16,TRBJ1-1,TRBV10-3,TRBD1,-,TGTGCCATCAGTGAGGTAGGGACAGGGAGGAACACTGAAGCTTTCTTT,CAISEVGTGRNTEAFF
15,TRBJ2-7,TRBV4-1,TRBD2,-,TGCGCCAGCAGTTACACTAGCGGGGCCTCCTACGAGCAGTACTTC,CASSYTSGASYEQYF
13,TRBJ2-2,TRBV6-1,TRBD2,-,TGTGCCAGCAGTGAAGGGGGGGGCGGGGAGCTGTTTTTT,CASSEGGGGELFF
15,TRBJ1-3,TRBV27,-,-,TGTGCCAGCAGTCCGGCGGCCGGGTTGAGTGACACCATATATTTT,CASSPAAGLSDTIYF
15,TRBJ1-3,TRBV12-5,-,-,TGTGCTAGTGGTTCTCAGGGTGAGGCTGGAAACACCATATATTTT,CASGSQGEAGNTIYF
15,TRBJ2-7,TRBV5-5,TRBD1,-,TGTGCCAGCAGCCGTAGACCGGGACAGATCTACGAGCAGTACTTC,CASSRRPGQIYEQYF
14,TRBJ1-1,TRBV28,-,-,TGTGCCAGCAGCTCGGGACACCAACCCGGCGTAGCTTTCTTT,CASSSGHQPGVAFF
14,TRBJ1-2,TRBV28,TRBD1,-,TGTGCCAGCAGCGGACAGGGAGCTAACTATGGCTACACCTTC,CASSGQGANYGYTF
13,TRBJ2-7,TRBV28,-,-,TGTGCCAGCAGTCCCGCAGGGGCCTACGAGCAGTACTTC,CASSPAGAYEQYF
15,TRBJ2-3,TRBV19,TRBD2,-,TGTGCCAGTAGTCGGGAGGGGGGTTTCACAGATACGCAGTATTTT,CASSREGGFTDTQYF
16,TRBJ1-6,TRBV19,TRBD1,-,TGTGCCAGTAGCCCTATACGGACAGGGGCAACCTCACCCCTCCACTTT,CASSPIRTGATSPLHF
14,TRBJ1-6,TRBV19,TRBD1,-,TGTGCCAGTAGCACCCAGGGGGCTAATTCACCCCTCCACTTT,CASSTQGANSPLHF
15,TRBJ2-3,TRBV6-4,TRBD2,-,TGTGCCAGCAGCACTAGCGGGGGGGCCACAGATACGCAGTATTTT,CASSTSGGATDTQYF
15,TRBJ1-3,TRBV7-8,-,-,TGTGCCAGCAGCTTCAGCCCGGGGTCTGGAAACACCATATATTTT,CASSFSPGSGNTIYF
17,TRBJ2-7,TRBV5-6,TRBD2,once,TGTGCCAGCAGCTCCATCACTAGCGGCCTATTCTCCTACGAGCAGTACTTC,CASSSITSGLFSYEQYF
17,TRBJ2-3,TRBV5-1,-,few,TGCGCCAGCAGCCCCACGGGCGGACGGGGTAGAGGGGATACGCAGTATTTT,CASSPTGGRGRGDTQYF
14,TRBJ1-5,TRBV2,TRBD1,-,TGTGCCAGCAGGGGGACAGGGGATGGTCAGCCCCAGCATTTT,CASRGTGDGQPQHF
14,TRBJ2-1,TRBV10-2,-,-,TGCGCCAGCAGTCTCTTACGGGCGGGGAATGAGCAGTTCTTC,CASSLLRAGNEQFF
15,TRBJ1-4,TRBV13,-,many,TGTGCCAGCAGCACCTCCCTCCCGGGGGATGAAAAACTGTTTTTT,CASSTSLPGDEKLFF